This T cell receptor beta chain appears in the sequencing data of a study of blood T cell repertoires in COVID-19. About the study: PBMCs, B-cell-depleted T cells, or T cells provided the cDNA or gDNA that made up the material.

The method was immunoSEQ multiplex PCR; TCRdb's version includes in-frame clones alone and lacks a portion of them. This table has about 73,000 clones, approximately 71% appearing once. This CDR3 region has 14 residues. V was trimmed by 1 base and J by 10 bases, leaving 14 bases between them. Germline-derived CDR1 and CDR2 are SGHRS and YFSETQ. The Seattle patients, enrolled during active infection, were followed longitudinally. The sample comprised peripheral blood. This sequence originates from a man between 70 and 80 years old with COVID-19, enrolled during active disease. The V gene is TRBV5-1, the J gene TRBJ1-4; D gene unclear. CDR3 region: CASSLLAGEGKLFF. Here the CDR3 DNA reads TGCGCCAGCAGCTTGTTGGCGGGCGAGGGAAAACTGTTTTTT.